These 30 T cell receptor beta chains share one sample of origin, sequenced in a study of early T cells in non-severe SARS-CoV-2 infection. From the 5' RACE reads, TCRdb called clonotypes with MiXCR, one entry per CDR3 protein. The sample lists 40,000 to 55,000 distinct CDR3 sequences; around 6.8% were seen once. Sequences were obtained from whole blood. All receptors derive from an adult who was a healthcare worker with PCR-confirmed SARS-CoV-2 infection or an uninfected control (not recorded which).

Here the CDR3 reads CASTFLGGAYGYTF. CDR3 DNA: TGTGCCAGCACCTTTTTAGGTGGCGCCTATGGCTACACCTTC. The V and J genes are TRBV28 and TRBJ1-2; D not resolved. Looked up from germline, CDR1 is MDHEN and CDR2 is SYDVKM. The CDR3 has 14 amino acids. The ends were cut back, 7 bases at V and 4 bases at J, with 16 bases in the middle.

The chain couples TRBV24-1 to TRBJ1-5, with D maybe TRBD1 (5 bases). The CDR3 runs to 10 residues. Deletions cut 12 bases from V and 6 bases from J, with 8 bases between. Germline CDR1 is KGHDR and CDR2 is SFDVKD. The CDR3, as DNA: TGTGCCGGGGCCCGTCAGCCCCAGCATTTT. Its translation is CAGARQPQHF.

This clonotype was detected ten times or more. The gene calls are TRBV6-1 and TRBJ2-7, with 10 bases fitting TRBD1. V was clipped by 6 bases and J by 7 bases; unmatched bases: 9. This CDR3 comprises 14 residues. Germline CDR1 MNHNS, CDR2 SASEGT. CDR3 coding DNA: TGTGCCAGCAGGGGTTGGACAGGGGGTGATGAGCAGTACTTC. Translating gives CASRGWTGGDEQYF.

A word on this clonotype: The junction and the germline gene differ at one end; a read error may be behind it. J is TRBJ2-7 and V is TRBV28; D unresolved. CDR3 size: 15 residues. Germline-derived CDR1 and CDR2 are MDHEN and SYDVKM. The CDR3 DNA reads as TGTGCCAGCAGTTTAATATGGGCAAGCTCCTACGAACAGTACTTC. This gives the protein CASSLIWASSYEQYF. The full variable domain, with the rest looked up from reference TRBV28 and TRBJ2-7, is DVKVTQSSRYLVKRTGEKVFLECVQDMDHENMFWYRQDPGLGLRLIYFSYDVKMKEKGDIPEGYSVSREKKERFSLILESASTNQTSMYLCASSLIWASSYEQYFGPGTRLTVT.

The table lists this clonotype with many counts. The chain links TRBV3-1 to TRBJ2-7; D unresolved. The ends were cut back, 4 bases at V and 2 bases at J, with 9 bases in the middle. The germline V gene has CDR1 LGHDT and CDR2 YNNKEL (reference sequence). The CDR3 consists of 13 residues. In nucleotides, the CDR3 is TGTGCCAGCAGCCCTCAGACCCCCTACGAGCAGTACTTC. Encoded protein: CASSPQTPYEQYF.

The V and J genes are TRBV29-1 and TRBJ2-7; possibly TRBD2 for D (5 bases). The length of the CDR3 is 12 residues. Germline CDR1 reads SQVTM; CDR2 reads ANQGSEA. V was pared by 2 bases and J by 4 bases, with 9 bases between. In DNA, the CDR3 is TGCAGCGTTGAAACCGGGGAATACGAGCAGTACTTC. Translated, it gives CSVETGEYEQYF.

The chain combines TRBV4-3 with TRBJ1-2, with 8 bases that match TRBD1. This CDR3 comprises 16 residues. Trimming removed 0 bases from V and 4 bases from J; junction bases left unmatched: 7. Germline-derived CDR1 and CDR2 are LGHNA and YSLEER. In DNA, the CDR3 is TGCGCCAGCAGCCAAGATTTTAACAGGGGGGGCTATGGCTACACCTTC. It encodes CASSQDFNRGGYGYTF.

This chain uses TRBV2 with TRBJ2-7, with D perhaps TRBD1 or TRBD2 (5 bases each). The length of the CDR3 is 15 residues. Deletions cut 7 bases from V and 6 bases from J, with 22 bases between. Germline V gives CDR1 SNHLY, CDR2 FYNNEI. DNA for the CDR3: TGTGCCAGCACCCCGGGACCTTCAGCGGCGGCCGAGCAGTACTTC. This sequence encodes CASTPGPSAAAEQYF.

V usage is TRBV12-3 or TRBV12-4 and J usage is TRBJ2-2; weak D call: TRBD2 (6 bases). This CDR3 spans 17 amino acids. Between the trimmed V and J ends, which lost 6 bases and 1 base, there was a span of 18 bases. This CDR3 reads CASSYPVAGQNTGELFF. CDR3 nucleotides: TGTGCCAGCAGCTACCCCGTGGCGGGGCAGAACACCGGGGAGCTGTTTTTT.

This clonotype was detected only a few times. This rearrangement joins TRBV12-3 or TRBV12-4 to TRBJ2-1; either TRBD1 or TRBD2 may fit D (7 bases each). With 6 bases removed from V and 6 bases from J, the gap between germline ends came to 18 bases. This CDR3 comprises 15 residues. The CDR3 region is CASRPPGGARNEQFF. The DNA of the CDR3 is TGTGCCAGCAGACCTCCAGGGGGGGCGCGCAATGAGCAGTTCTTC.

There are many counts of this clonotype. The chain recombines TRBV20-1 with TRBJ2-1, with 10 positions matching TRBD2. After removal of 1 base from V and 10 bases from J, the junction contained 10 bases not matched to a gene. CDR3 length: 15 amino acids. CDR1 and CDR2 (germline): DFQATT, SNEGSKA (reference sequence). The CDR3 loop reads CSARVSSGGPWEQFF. The CDR3 bases are TGCAGTGCTAGAGTGTCTAGCGGGGGTCCGTGGGAGCAGTTCTTC.

This chain connects TRBV27 to TRBJ1-2; TRBD1 agrees at 8 bases. V shed 4 bases, J shed 8 bases, and the junction held 9 bases outside the gene matches. The CDR3 contains 14 residues. Looked up from germline, CDR1 is MNHEY and CDR2 is SMNVEV (reference sequence). Here the CDR3 reads CASSYIGTGRGYTF. The CDR3 nucleotides are TGTGCCAGCAGTTACATCGGGACAGGTCGCGGCTACACCTTC.

This clonotype was seen many times. This sequence joins TRBV29-1 and TRBJ1-1; no reliable D call. Per germline, CDR1 SQVTM and CDR2 ANQGSEA. The CDR3 covers 13 residues. Trimming cost V 6 bases and J 0 bases, with 11 bases left between them. This chain's CDR3 is CSVTVDMNTEAFF. The DNA of the CDR3 is TGCAGCGTCACAGTAGACATGAACACTGAAGCTTTCTTT.

The sample holds a few counts of this clonotype. The gene calls are TRBV7-2 and TRBJ2-3; D is uncertain. V was shortened by 5 bases and J by 1 base, with 10 bases between the two germline ends. Germline V gives CDR1 SGHTA, CDR2 FQGNSA. The CDR3 sequence is 14 residues long. CDR3: CASSLLGRTDTQYF. DNA of the CDR3: TGTGCCAGCAGCCTATTAGGACGCACAGATACGCAGTATTTT.

In this sample, this clonotype turned up once. The rearrangement links TRBV5-6 to TRBJ1-6; TRBD1 might be the D (6 bases). The ends were cut back, 0 bases at V and 7 bases at J, with 14 bases in the middle. The germline V gene has CDR1 SGHDT and CDR2 YYEEEE. The CDR3 totals 16 residues. Here the CDR3 DNA reads TGTGCCAGCAGCTTGGCGGGGACACCCGTCAATTCACCCCTCCACTTT. Protein sequence: CASSLAGTPVNSPLHF.

This clonotype was seen at least ten times. The chain uses TRBV24-1 and TRBJ2-1; 7 nucleotides align to TRBD2. Unmatched junction bases numbered 3, after V lost 0 bases and J lost 5 bases. In germline, CDR1 is KGHDR, CDR2 SFDVKD. CDR3 length equals 15 residues. The CDR3 here is CATSDLRGGNNEQFF. The CDR3 nucleotides read TGTGCCACCAGTGATTTGCGGGGAGGGAACAATGAGCAGTTCTTC.

This clonotype was seen ten or more times. The V gene is TRBV12-3 or TRBV12-4, the J gene TRBJ2-5; 9 bases are shared with TRBD1. The CDR3 is 14 residues long. V lost 4 bases to trimming and J lost 4 bases; unmatched junction nucleotides: 4. CDR3 sequence reads: CASSSPDRGETQYF. The CDR3 DNA is TGTGCCAGCAGTTCACCGGACAGGGGAGAGACCCAGTACTTC.

The chain carries TRBV19 and TRBJ2-1; D is ambiguous. V was pared by 5 bases and J by 9 bases, with 29 bases between. There are 18 residues in the CDR3. The germline V gene encodes CDR1 LNHDA and CDR2 SQIVND (reference sequence). The CDR3 region is CASSHSLAGPLASSEQFF. The CDR3 DNA sequence: TGTGCCAGTAGTCACTCCCTTGCCGGGCCCCTCGCGTCAAGTGAGCAGTTCTTC. Combining the CDR3 with reference TRBV19 and TRBJ2-1 gives the whole variable domain DGGITQSPKYLFRKEGQNVTLSCEQNLNHDAMYWYRQDPGQGLRLIYYSQIVNDFQKGDIAEGYSVSREKKESFPLTVTSAQKNPTAFYLCASSHSLAGPLASSEQFFGPGTRLTVL.

This clonotype turned up a few times. V gene TRBV4-3 combines with J gene TRBJ2-5, with TRBD2 matching 11 bases. V trimming: 0 bases; J trimming: 2 bases; junction bases outside the gene matches: 5. The CDR3 has 17 amino acids. Germline CDR1 and CDR2: LGHNA and YSLEER. The CDR3 reads CASSQEFLAGGQETQYF. DNA for the CDR3: TGCGCCAGCAGCCAAGAATTTCTAGCGGGGGGTCAAGAGACCCAGTACTTC.

This clonotype has ten or more counts. The chain uses TRBV7-2 and TRBJ1-4; D possibly corresponds to TRBD1 (6 bases). Trimming stripped 5 bases from V and 8 bases from J, with 9 bases between. CDR1 and CDR2 (germline): SGHTA, FQGNSA. The CDR3 spans 12 residues. The CDR3: CASSPQGEKLFF. CDR3 nucleotide sequence: TGTGCCAGCAGCCCGCAGGGGGAAAAACTGTTTTTT. Based on the CDR3 plus reference TRBV7-2 and TRBJ1-4, the full variable domain is GAGVSQSPSNKVTEKGKDVELRCDPISGHTALYWYRQSLGQGLEFLIYFQGNSAPDKSGLPSDRFSAERTGGSVSTLTIQRTQQEDSAVYLCASSPQGEKLFFGSGTQLSVL.

The sample holds many counts of this clonotype. The chain has TRBV7-8 and TRBJ2-3; 8 positions match TRBD2. CDR1 SGHVS and CDR2 FQNEAQ come from the germline V gene. Trimming cost V 5 bases and J 0 bases; bases outside gene matches: 10. The CDR3 is 17 amino acids. CDR3 in DNA: TGTGCCAGCAGCGCTCTATACCGGGGGGGAAGCACAGATACGCAGTATTTT. Its translation is CASSALYRGGSTDTQYF.

This clonotype was observed many times. The rearrangement joins TRBV5-8 to TRBJ1-2, with D tentatively TRBD1 (6 bases). The CDR3 has 15 residues. The V gene lost 3 bases and the J gene lost 8 bases, with 20 bases spanning the gap. Germline assignment: CDR1 SGHTS and CDR2 YDEGEE. The CDR3: CASSWDTNIFRGYTF. The DNA for the CDR3 is TGTGCCAGCAGCTGGGACACCAACATCTTTCGCGGCTACACCTTC.

This clonotype was found a few times. V usage is TRBV12-3 or TRBV12-4 and J usage is TRBJ1-1; 9 bases fit TRBD1. Trimming removed 3 bases from V and 0 bases from J; junction bases left unmatched: 2. The CDR3 is 15 amino acids. The CDR3: CASSLTGGLNTEAFF. For the CDR3, the DNA is TGTGCCAGCAGTTTGACAGGGGGATTGAACACTGAAGCTTTCTTT.

Of note for this clonotype: Its ends do not fully match the called genes, so a read error is possible. V usage is TRBV4-3 and J usage is TRBJ1-3, with 7 nucleotides matching TRBD1. CDR1 is LGHNA and CDR2 is YSLEER in the germline V gene. This CDR3 region has 18 residues. The CDR3 loop reads CASSQERQGILSENTIYF. In DNA form, the CDR3 reads TGCGCCAGCAGCCAAGAAAGACAGGGTATTCTCTCTGAAAACACCATATATTTT.

This clonotype has more than one count but fewer than ten. The rearrangement uses TRBV24-1 and TRBJ2-3; D not resolved. Trimming cost V 7 bases and J 2 bases, with 12 bases left between them. Germline V gene data show CDR1 as KGHDR and CDR2 as SFDVKD. The CDR3 runs to 14 residues. The CDR3 protein is CATSDKPLTDTQYF. Written as DNA, the CDR3 is TGTGCCACCAGCGACAAACCCCTCACAGATACGCAGTATTTT.

This clonotype has a count of ten or more. The chain is built from TRBV7-2 and TRBJ1-4; D is ambiguous. The CDR3 is 13 residues long. V shed 5 bases and J shed 7 bases, with 11 bases lying between them. The V gene's germline CDR1 is SGHTA and CDR2 FQGNSA. The CDR3 here is CASSRESAEKLFF. The DNA of the CDR3 is TGTGCCAGCAGCCGGGAGTCCGCTGAAAAACTGTTTTTT.

The V call is TRBV6-5, the J call TRBJ2-7; 9 bases agree with TRBD1. Germline CDR1 reads MNHEY; CDR2 reads SVGAGI. The CDR3 totals 15 residues. With V trimmed by 6 bases and J by 1 base, 7 bases remained unmatched. The CDR3 sequence is CASSPGTGLSYEQYF. The CDR3 nucleotides are TGTGCCAGCAGCCCCGGGACAGGGCTTTCCTACGAGCAGTACTTC.

The CDR3 protein is CASSQGERYEQYF. CDR3 sequence (DNA): TGCGCCAGCAGCCAAGGGGAAAGGTACGAGCAGTACTTC. The chain is built from TRBV4-3 and TRBJ2-7; D not certain. Germline V gene data show CDR1 as LGHNA and CDR2 as YSLEER. Trimming removed 1 base at V and 4 bases at J, with 8 bases between. The CDR3 is 13 residues long.

The chain is built from TRBV15 and TRBJ1-2; the match to TRBD1 covers 7 bases. Looked up from germline, CDR1 is LNHNV and CDR2 is YYDKDF (reference sequence). Trimming at V came to 1 base and at J to 1 base, leaving 0 bases not matched to a gene. The CDR3 has 14 residues. For the CDR3, the DNA is TGTGCCACCAGCAGAGGGGACAGTAACTATGGCTACACCTTC. This sequence encodes CATSRGDSNYGYTF. The variable domain in full, with the rest retrieved from reference TRBV15 and TRBJ1-2, is DAMVIQNPRYQVTQFGKPVTLSCSQTLNHNVMYWYQQKSSQAPKLLFHYYDKDFNNEADTPDNFQSRRPNTSFCFLDIRSPGLGDTAMYLCATSRGDSNYGYTFGSGTRLTVV.

This clonotype was seen at least ten times. The V and J genes are TRBV4-2 and TRBJ2-3; D is perhaps TRBD1 (5 bases). V was clipped by 4 bases and J by 3 bases, with 14 bases between them. Germline V gene lookup returns CDR1 LGHNA and CDR2 YNFKEQ. The CDR3 extends over 15 amino acids. CDR3 bases: TGTGCCAGCAGCCGACAGTTTGTTCGGACAGATACGCAGTATTTT. It is translated as CASSRQFVRTDTQYF.